The entry below gives a single T cell receptor beta chain sequence along with its context. The antigen is unknown. The data stem from a study of early T cells in non-severe SARS-CoV-2 infection. Study summary: Chains were unpaired, as sequencing was done on bulk RNA from unsorted whole blood.

Trimming at V came to 6 bases and at J to 5 bases, leaving 3 bases not matched to a gene. CDR3 length: 13 residues. Germline loops: CDR1 LNHDA, CDR2 SQIVND (reference sequence). In the library, individual cDNA molecules carried attached unique molecular identifiers. TCRdb re-derived calls from the 5' RACE reads in MiXCR, one entry per CDR3 protein. The profile shows about 20,000 distinct CDR3 sequences, roughly 4.5% of them singletons. Study-level findings and limits: VDJdb matches were skewed toward anti-spike CD8 T cell responses.

The V gene is TRBV19, the J gene TRBJ2-7, with TRBD1 identical over 11 bases. The receptor was derived from an adult who was a healthcare worker with PCR-confirmed SARS-CoV-2 infection or an uninfected control (not recorded which). Sequenced input: whole blood. CDR3 sequence reads: CASSGGQGDEQYF. The DNA of the CDR3 is TGTGCCAGTAGCGGGGGACAGGGGGACGAGCAGTACTTC. Filled out from reference TRBV19 and TRBJ2-7, the complete variable domain reads DGGITQSPKYLFRKEGQNVTLSCEQNLNHDAMYWYRQDPGQGLRLIYYSQIVNDFQKGDIAEGYSVSREKKESFPLTVTSAQKNPTAFYLCASSGGQGDEQYFGPGTRLTVT.